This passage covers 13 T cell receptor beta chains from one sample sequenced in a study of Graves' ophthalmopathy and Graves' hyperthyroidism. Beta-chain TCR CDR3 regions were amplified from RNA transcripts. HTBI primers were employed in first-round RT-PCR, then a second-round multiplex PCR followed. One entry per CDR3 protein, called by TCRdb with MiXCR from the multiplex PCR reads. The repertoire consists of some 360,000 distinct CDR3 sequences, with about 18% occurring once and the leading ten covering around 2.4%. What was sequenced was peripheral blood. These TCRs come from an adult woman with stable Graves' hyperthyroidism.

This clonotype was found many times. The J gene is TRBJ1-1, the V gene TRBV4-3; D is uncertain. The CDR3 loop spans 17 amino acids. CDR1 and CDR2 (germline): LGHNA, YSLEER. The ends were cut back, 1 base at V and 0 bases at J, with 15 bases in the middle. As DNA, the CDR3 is TGCGCCAGCAGCCAAGGAGGCTCAGGAATGATGAACACTGAAGCTTTCTTT. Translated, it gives CASSQGGSGMMNTEAFF.

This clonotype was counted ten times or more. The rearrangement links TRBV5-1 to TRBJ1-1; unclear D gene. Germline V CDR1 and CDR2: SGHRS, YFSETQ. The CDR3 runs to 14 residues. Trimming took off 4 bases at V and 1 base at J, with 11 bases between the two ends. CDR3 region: CASSKARTNTEAFF. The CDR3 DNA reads TGCGCCAGCAGCAAGGCAAGGACGAACACTGAAGCTTTCTTT.

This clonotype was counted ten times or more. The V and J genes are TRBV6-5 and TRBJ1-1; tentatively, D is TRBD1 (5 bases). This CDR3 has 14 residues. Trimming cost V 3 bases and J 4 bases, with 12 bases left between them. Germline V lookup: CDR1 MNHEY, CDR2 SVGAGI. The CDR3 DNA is TGTGCCAGCAGTTATGGAACAGGCGGCACTGAAGCTTTCTTT. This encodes CASSYGTGGTEAFF.

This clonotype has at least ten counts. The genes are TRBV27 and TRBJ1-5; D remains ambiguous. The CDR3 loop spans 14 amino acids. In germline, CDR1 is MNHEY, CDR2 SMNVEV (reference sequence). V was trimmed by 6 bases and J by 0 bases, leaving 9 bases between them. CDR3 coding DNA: TGTGCCAGCAGGGGCCTAAATAGCAATCAGCCCCAGCATTTT. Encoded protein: CASRGLNSNQPQHF.

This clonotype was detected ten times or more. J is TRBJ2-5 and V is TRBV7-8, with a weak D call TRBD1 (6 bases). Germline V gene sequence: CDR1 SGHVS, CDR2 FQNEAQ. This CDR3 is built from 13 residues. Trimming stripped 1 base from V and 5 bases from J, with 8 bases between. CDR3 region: CASSLEGHETQYF. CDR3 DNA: TGTGCCAGCAGCTTAGAGGGACATGAGACCCAGTACTTC.

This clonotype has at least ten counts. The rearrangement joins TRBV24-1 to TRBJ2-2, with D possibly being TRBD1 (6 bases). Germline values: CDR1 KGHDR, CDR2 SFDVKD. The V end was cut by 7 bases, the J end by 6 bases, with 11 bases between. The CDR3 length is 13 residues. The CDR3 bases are TGTGCCACCAGACCAGGGGTTTCCGGGGAGCTGTTTTTT. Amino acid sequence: CATRPGVSGELFF.

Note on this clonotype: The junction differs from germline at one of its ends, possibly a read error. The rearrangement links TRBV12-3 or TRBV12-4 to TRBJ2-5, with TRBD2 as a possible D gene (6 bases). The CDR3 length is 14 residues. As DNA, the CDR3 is TGTGCCAGCAGTCCCTACCAGGGAGGAGAGACCAAGTACTTC. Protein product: CASSPYQGGETKYF.

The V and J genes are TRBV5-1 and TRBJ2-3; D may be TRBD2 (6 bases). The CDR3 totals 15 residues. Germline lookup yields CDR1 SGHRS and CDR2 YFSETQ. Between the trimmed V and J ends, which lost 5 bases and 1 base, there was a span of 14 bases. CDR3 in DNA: TGCGCCAGCAGTTCAGGTCCGGGGGGCACAGATACGCAGTATTTT. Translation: CASSSGPGGTDTQYF.

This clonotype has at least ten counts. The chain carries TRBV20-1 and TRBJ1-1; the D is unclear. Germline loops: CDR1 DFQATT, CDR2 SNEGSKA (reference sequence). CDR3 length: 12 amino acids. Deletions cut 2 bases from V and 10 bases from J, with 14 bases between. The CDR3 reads CSARLEIGPAFF. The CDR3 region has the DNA TGCAGTGCTAGATTGGAAATAGGACCAGCTTTCTTT.

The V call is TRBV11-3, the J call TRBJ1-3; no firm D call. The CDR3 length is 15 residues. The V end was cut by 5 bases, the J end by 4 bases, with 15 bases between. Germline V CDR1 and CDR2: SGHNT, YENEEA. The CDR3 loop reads CASSPDSREGNTIYF. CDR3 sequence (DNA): TGTGCCAGCAGCCCAGACTCCCGCGAAGGAAACACCATATATTTT.

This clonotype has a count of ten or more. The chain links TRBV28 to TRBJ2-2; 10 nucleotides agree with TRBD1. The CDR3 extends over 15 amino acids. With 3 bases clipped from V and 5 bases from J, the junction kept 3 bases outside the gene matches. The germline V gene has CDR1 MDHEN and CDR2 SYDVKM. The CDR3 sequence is CASSFRDRGTGELFF. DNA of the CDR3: TGTGCCAGCAGTTTTCGGGACAGGGGAACCGGGGAGCTGTTTTTT.

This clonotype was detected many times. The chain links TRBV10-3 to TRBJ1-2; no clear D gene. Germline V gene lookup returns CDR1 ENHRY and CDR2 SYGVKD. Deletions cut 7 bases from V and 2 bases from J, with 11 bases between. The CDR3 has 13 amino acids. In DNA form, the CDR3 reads TGTGCCATCATGAGCCCGATAAACTATGGCTACACCTTC. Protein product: CAIMSPINYGYTF.

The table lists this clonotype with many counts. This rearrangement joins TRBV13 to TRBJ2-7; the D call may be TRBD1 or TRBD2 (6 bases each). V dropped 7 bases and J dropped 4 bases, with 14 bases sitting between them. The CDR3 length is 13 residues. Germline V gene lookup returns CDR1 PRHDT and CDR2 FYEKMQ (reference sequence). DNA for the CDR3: TGTGCCAGCACCGTAGGGGGGCTGTACGAGCAGTACTTC. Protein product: CASTVGGLYEQYF.